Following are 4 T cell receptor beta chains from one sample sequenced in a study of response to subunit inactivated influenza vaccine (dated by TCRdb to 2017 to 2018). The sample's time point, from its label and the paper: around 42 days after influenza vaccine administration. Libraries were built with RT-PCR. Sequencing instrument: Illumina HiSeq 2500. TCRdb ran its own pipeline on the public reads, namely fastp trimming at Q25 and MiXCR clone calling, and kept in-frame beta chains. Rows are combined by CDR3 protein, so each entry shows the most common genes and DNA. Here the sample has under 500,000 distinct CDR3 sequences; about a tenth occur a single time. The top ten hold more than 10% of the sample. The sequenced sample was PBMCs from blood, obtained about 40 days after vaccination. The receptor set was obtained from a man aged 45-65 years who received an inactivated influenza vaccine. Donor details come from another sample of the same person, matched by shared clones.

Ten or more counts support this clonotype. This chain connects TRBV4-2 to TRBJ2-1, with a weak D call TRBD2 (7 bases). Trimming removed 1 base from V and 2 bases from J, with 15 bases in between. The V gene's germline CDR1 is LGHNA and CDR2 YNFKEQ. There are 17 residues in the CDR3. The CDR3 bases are TGTGCCAGCAGCCAAGTGAAAGGGAGGGGGGCCTACAATGAGCAGTTCTTC. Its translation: CASSQVKGRGAYNEQFF.

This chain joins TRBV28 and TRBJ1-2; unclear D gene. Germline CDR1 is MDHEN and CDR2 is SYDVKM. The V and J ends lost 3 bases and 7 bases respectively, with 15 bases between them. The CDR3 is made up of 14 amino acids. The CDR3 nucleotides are TGTGCCAGCAGTTTTCTGAGAGGCGATTTTGGCTACACCTTC. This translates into CASSFLRGDFGYTF.

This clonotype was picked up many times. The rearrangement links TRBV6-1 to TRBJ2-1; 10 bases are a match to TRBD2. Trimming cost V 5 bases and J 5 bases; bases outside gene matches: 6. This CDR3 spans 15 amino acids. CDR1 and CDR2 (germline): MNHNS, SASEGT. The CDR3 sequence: CASSPSGGWDNEQFF. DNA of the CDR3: TGTGCCAGCAGTCCTAGCGGGGGTTGGGACAATGAGCAGTTCTTC.

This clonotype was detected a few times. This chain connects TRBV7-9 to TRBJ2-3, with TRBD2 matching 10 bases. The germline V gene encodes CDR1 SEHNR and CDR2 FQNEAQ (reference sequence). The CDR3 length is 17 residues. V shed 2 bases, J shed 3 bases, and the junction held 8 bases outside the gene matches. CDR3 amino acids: CASSLPALAGKTDTQYF. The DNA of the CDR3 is TGTGCCAGCAGCTTACCAGCACTAGCGGGGAAGACAGATACGCAGTATTTT.